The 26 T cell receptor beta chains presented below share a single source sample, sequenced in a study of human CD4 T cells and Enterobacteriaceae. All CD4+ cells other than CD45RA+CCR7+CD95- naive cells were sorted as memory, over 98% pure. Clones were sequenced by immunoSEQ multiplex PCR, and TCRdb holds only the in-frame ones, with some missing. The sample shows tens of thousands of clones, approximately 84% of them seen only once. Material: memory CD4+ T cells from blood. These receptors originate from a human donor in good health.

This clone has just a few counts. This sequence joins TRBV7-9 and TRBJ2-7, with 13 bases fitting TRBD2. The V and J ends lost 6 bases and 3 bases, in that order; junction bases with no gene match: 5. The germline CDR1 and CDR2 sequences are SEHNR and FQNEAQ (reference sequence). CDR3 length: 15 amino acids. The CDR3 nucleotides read TGTGCCAGCAGGCCGGGACTAGCGGGGAACTACGAGCAGTACTTC. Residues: CASRPGLAGNYEQYF.

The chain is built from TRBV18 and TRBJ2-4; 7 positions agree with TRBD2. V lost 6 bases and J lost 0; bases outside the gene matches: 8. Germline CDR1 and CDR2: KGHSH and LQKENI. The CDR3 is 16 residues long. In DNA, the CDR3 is TGTGCCAGCTCCCCGCCGGGAGGTGTAGCCAAAAACATTCAGTACTTC. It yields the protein CASSPPGGVAKNIQYF. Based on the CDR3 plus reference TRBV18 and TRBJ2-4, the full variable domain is NAGVMQNPRHLVRRRGQEARLRCSPMKGHSHVYWYRQLPEEGLKFMVYLQKENIIDESGMPKERFSAEFPKEGPSILRIQQVVRGDSAAYFCASSPPGGVAKNIQYFGAGTRLSVL.

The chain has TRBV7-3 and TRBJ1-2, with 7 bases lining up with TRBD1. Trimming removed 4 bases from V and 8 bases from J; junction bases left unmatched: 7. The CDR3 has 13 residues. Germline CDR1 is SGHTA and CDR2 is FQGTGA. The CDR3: CASSSRQGGGYTF. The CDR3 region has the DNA TGTGCCAGCAGCTCCAGACAGGGTGGCGGCTACACCTTC.

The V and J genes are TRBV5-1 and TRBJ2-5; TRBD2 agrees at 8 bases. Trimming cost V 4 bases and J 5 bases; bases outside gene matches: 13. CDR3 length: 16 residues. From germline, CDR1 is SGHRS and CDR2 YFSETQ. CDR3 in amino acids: CASSQGNSGIRETQYF. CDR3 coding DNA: TGCGCCAGCAGCCAAGGGAATAGCGGGATTCGGGAGACCCAGTACTTC.

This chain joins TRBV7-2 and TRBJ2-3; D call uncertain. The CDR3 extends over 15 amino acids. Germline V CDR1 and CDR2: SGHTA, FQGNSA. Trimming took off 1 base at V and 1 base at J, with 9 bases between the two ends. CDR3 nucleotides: TGTGCCAGCAGCTTAGGGTCTTGGGGCACAGATACGCAGTATTTT. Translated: CASSLGSWGTDTQYF.

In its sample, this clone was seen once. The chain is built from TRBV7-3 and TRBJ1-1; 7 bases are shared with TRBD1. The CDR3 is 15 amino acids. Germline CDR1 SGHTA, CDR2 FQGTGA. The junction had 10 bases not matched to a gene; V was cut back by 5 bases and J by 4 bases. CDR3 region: CASSPQPGGLTEAFF. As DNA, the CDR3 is TGTGCCAGCAGCCCCCAACCAGGGGGGCTCACTGAAGCTTTCTTT.

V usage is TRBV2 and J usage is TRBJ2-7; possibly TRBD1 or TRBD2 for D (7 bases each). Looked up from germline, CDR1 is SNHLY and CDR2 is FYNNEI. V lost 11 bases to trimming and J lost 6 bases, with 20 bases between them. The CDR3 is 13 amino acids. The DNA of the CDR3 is TGTGCCTCCCAGGGGGAGGGGGCTGGCGAGCAGTACTTC. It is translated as CASQGEGAGEQYF.

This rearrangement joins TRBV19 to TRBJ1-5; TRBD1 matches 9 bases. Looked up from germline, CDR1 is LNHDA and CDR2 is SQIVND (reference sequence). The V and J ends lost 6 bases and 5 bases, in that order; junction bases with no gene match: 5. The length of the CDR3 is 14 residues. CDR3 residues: CASRPGQGYQPQHF. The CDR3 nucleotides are TGTGCCAGTAGACCGGGACAGGGCTATCAGCCCCAGCATTTT.

CDR3 DNA: TGTGCCATCAGCCCCGACAGGGGGACTAACACCATATATTTT. Amino acid sequence: CAISPDRGTNTIYF. The chain recombines TRBV10-3 with TRBJ1-3, with 9 bases that match TRBD1. Losses at the gene ends were 6 bases for V and 7 bases for J; bases not matched to a gene: 7. Germline values: CDR1 ENHRY, CDR2 SYGVKD. This CDR3 region has 14 residues.

CDR3 residues: CASSLAAGVDYNEQFF. CDR3 nucleotide sequence: TGTGCCAGCAGCTTAGCGGCGGGAGTCGACTACAATGAGCAGTTCTTC. The chain employs TRBV7-9 and TRBJ2-1; 7 bases agree with TRBD2. Trimming cost V 0 bases and J 3 bases; bases outside gene matches: 5. From germline, CDR1 is SEHNR and CDR2 FQNEAQ (reference sequence). The CDR3 has 16 amino acids.

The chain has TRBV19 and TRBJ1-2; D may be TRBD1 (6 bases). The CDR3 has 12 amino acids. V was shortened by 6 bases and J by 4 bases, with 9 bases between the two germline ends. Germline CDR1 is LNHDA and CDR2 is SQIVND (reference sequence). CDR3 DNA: TGTGCCAGTAGGCAGGACAGCTATGGCTACACCTTC. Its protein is CASRQDSYGYTF. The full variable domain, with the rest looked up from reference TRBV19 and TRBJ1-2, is DGGITQSPKYLFRKEGQNVTLSCEQNLNHDAMYWYRQDPGQGLRLIYYSQIVNDFQKGDIAEGYSVSREKKESFPLTVTSAQKNPTAFYLCASRQDSYGYTFGSGTRLTVV.

The DNA for the CDR3 is TGTGCCAGCAGCTTCATGAGGGGAGAGGGGAACACCGGGGAGCTGTTTTTT. Translated: CASSFMRGEGNTGELFF. The rearrangement uses TRBV13 and TRBJ2-2; D possibly uses TRBD1 or TRBD2 (5 bases each). This CDR3 region has 17 residues. Germline V CDR1 and CDR2: PRHDT, FYEKMQ (reference sequence). Trimming took off 3 bases at V and 1 base at J, with 15 bases between the two ends.

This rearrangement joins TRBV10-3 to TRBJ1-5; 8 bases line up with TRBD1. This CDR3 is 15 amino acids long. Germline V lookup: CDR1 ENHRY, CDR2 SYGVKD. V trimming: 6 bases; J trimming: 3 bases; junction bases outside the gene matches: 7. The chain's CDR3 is CAIRRTGSNNQPQHF. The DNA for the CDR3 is TGTGCCATCAGACGGACAGGGTCCAACAATCAGCCCCAGCATTTT.

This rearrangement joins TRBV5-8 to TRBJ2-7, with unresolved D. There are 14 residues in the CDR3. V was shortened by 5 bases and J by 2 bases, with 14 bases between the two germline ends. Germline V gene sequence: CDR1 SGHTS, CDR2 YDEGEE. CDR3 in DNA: TGTGCCAGCAGAAGGGAAGGATCAACCTACGAGCAGTACTTC. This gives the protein CASRREGSTYEQYF.

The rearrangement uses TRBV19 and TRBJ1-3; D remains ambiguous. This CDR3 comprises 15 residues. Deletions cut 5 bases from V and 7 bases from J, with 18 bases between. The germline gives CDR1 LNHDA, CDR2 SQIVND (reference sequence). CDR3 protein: CASSSTAILANTIYF. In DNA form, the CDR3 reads TGTGCCAGTAGTTCTACAGCCATTCTGGCTAACACCATATATTTT. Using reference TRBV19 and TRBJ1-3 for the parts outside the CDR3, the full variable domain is DGGITQSPKYLFRKEGQNVTLSCEQNLNHDAMYWYRQDPGQGLRLIYYSQIVNDFQKGDIAEGYSVSREKKESFPLTVTSAQKNPTAFYLCASSSTAILANTIYFGEGSWLTVV.

CDR3 in amino acids: CASSPQGRGDTQYF. The DNA of the CDR3 is TGCGCCAGCAGCCCCCAAGGACGGGGAGATACGCAGTATTTT. The chain couples TRBV5-1 to TRBJ2-3; maybe TRBD2 (5 bases). Germline assignment: CDR1 SGHRS and CDR2 YFSETQ. The CDR3 runs 14 residues. V lost 4 bases, J lost 5 bases, and 14 bases lay in between. The full variable domain, its missing parts supplied by reference TRBV5-1 and TRBJ2-3, is KAGVTQTPRYLIKTRGQQVTLSCSPISGHRSVSWYQQTPGQGLQFLFEYFSETQRNKGNFPGRFSGRQFSNSRSEMNVSTLELGDSALYLCASSPQGRGDTQYFGPGTRLTVL.

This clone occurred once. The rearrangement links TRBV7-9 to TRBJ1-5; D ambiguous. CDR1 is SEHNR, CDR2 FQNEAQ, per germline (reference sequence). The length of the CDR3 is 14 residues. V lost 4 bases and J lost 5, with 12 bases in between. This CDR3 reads CASSSFSGYQPQHF. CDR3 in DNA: TGTGCCAGCAGCTCCTTTAGTGGCTATCAGCCCCAGCATTTT.

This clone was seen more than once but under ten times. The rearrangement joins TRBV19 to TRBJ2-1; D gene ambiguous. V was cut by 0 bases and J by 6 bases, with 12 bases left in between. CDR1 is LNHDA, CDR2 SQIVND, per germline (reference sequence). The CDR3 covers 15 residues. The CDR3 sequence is CASSIERPLGNEQFF. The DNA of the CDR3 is TGTGCCAGTAGTATAGAGAGGCCCCTAGGCAATGAGCAGTTCTTC.

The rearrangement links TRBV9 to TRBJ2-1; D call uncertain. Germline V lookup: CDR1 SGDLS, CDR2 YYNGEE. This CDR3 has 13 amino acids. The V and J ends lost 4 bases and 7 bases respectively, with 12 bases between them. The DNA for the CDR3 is TGTGCCAGCAGCTTTGGGCCTGAAAATGAGCAGTTCTTC. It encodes CASSFGPENEQFF.

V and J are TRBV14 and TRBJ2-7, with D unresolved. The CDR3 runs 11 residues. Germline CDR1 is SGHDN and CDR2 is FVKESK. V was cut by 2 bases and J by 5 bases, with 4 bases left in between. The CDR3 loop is CASSQYDEQYF. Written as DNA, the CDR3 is TGTGCCAGCAGCCAATACGACGAGCAGTACTTC. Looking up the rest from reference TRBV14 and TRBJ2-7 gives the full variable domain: EAGVTQFPSHSVIEKGQTVTLRCDPISGHDNLYWYRRVMGKEIKFLLHFVKESKQDESGMPNNRFLAERTGGTYSTLKVQPAELEDSGVYFCASSQYDEQYFGPGTRLTVT.

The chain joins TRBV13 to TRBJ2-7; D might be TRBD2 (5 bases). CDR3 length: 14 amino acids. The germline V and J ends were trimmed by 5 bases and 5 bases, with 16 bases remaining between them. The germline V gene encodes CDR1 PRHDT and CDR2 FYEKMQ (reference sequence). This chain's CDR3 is CASSLRAGGDEQYF. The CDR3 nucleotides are TGTGCCAGCAGCCTTAGGGCGGGTGGCGACGAGCAGTACTTC.

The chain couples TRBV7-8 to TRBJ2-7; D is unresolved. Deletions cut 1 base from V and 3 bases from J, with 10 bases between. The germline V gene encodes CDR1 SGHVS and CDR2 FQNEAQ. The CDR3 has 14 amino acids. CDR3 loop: CASSLGEIGYEQYF. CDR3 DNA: TGTGCCAGCAGCTTAGGTGAGATCGGCTACGAGCAGTACTTC.

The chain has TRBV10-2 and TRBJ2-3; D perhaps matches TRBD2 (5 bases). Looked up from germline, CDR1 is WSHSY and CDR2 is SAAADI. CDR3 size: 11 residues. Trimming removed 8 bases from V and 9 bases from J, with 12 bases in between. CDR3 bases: TGCGCCAGCGGGGATTCGGGGACGCAGTATTTT. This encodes CASGDSGTQYF.

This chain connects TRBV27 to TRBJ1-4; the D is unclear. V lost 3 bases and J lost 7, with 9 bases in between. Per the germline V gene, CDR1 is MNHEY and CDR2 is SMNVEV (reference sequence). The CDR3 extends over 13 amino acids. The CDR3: CASSFSGFEKLFF. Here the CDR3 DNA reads TGTGCCAGCAGTTTTAGTGGATTTGAAAAACTGTTTTTT.

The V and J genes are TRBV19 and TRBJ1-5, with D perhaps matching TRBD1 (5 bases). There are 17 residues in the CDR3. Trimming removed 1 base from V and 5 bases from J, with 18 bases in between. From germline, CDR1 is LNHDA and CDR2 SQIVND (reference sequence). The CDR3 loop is CASSIAEGMSWDQPQHF. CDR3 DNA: TGTGCCAGTAGTATAGCAGAGGGGATGAGTTGGGATCAGCCCCAGCATTTT.

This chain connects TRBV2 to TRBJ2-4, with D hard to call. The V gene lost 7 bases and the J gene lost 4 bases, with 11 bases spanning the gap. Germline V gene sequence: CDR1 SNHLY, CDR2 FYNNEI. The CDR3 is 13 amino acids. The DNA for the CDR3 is TGTGCCAGCACCCATCCTAGAAAAAACATTCAGTACTTC. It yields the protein CASTHPRKNIQYF.